What follows is one T cell receptor (beta chain) and its context. The clone's antigen remains unknown. No per-base quality is available; no much larger clone lies one base away. TCRbeta CDR3 regions were amplified from genomic DNA using the immunoSEQ Assay, a bias-controlled multiplex PCR. The paper's data handling went like this. Within the assay, amplification of reference gene primers was used to estimate how many nucleated cells each sample contained. Sequence reads were collapsed and filtered to measure the absolute abundance of every unique TCRbeta CDR3 rearrangement. For each sample, productive Simpson clonality was calculated by taking the square root of Simpson's diversity index across productive rearrangements. TCRdb stores this immuneACCESS table with in-frame sequences only. Part of the clones is absent; in the studies checked, under half of the shortfall reflects unresolved V genes, and no reason is known for the rest. V and J calls and clone size are as listed in that table; D and trimming were resolved from the DNA. This sample holds about 81,000 clones; around 75% were observed only once. Clones ranked in the top ten supply about 4.2% of the sample.

CDR1 is given as SGHDN and CDR2 as FVKESK, both from the germline V gene. V and J lose 0 bases and 5 bases, and a span of 19 bases separates them. Measured from the cysteine to the phenylalanine, the CDR3 is 17 residues long. Only the CDR3 DNA stays, 51 bases, in frame from base 1. The collaborating institutions used their own protocols to collect whole blood in K2EDTA tubes. For TCRbeta analysis, collaborator samples were shipped as frozen whole blood, as isolated PBMCs, or as DNA extracted from either sample type. This record belongs to a study of blood T cell repertoires in COVID-19 (dated by TCRdb to 2020 to 2022). Regarding the research as a whole: Collaborator samples came from the United States, Italy and Spain and covered acute and convalescent phases of COVID-19. The material from the prospective study consisted of cDNA or gDNA derived from T cells, B-cell-depleted T cells, or PBMCs. The dataset comprised deeply sampled blood TCRbeta repertoires from subjects exposed to, actively infected with, or recovered from COVID-19. The repertoires were released in a freely available public database meant as a resource for research on the immune response to SARS-CoV-2. Samples were obtained from the ongoing ImmuneRACE study (first 160 participants) and from 950 to 1,500 subjects provided by 6 global collaborators. A de-identified subject ID, COVID-19 status, age in years and sex were almost always included in the sample metadata. HLA class I and class II types, where available, came from metadata supplied by the sample provider rather than from assay-based typing.

Points the paper makes about the study in general: The quantity of clinical and demographic metadata differed by source and by participant and was supplied without curation.

The chain is made from TRBV14 and TRBJ1-2; TRBD1 might be the D gene, on 5 matching bases. The receptor was isolated from a woman in her 50s with acute or convalescent COVID-19. Sequencing used peripheral blood. The CDR3 sequence is CASSQDSPTGTLYGYTF. At the DNA level, the sequence is TGTGCCAGCAGCCAAGATTCCCCCACAGGCACACTATATGGCTACACCTTC.